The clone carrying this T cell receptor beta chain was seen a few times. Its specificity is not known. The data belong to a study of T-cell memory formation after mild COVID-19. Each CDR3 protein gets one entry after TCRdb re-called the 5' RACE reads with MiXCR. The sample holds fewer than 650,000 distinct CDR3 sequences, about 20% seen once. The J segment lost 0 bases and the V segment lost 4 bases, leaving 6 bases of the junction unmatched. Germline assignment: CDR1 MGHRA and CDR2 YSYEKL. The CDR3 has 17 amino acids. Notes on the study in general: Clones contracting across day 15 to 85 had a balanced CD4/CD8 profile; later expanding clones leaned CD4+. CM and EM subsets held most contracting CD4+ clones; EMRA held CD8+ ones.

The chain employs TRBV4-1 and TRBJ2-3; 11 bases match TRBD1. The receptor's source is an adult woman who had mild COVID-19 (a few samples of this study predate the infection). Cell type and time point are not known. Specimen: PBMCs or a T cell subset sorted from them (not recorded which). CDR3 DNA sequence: TGCGCCAGCAGCCGGTCCGGGACAGGGGGAAGCACAGATACGCAGTATTTT. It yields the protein CASSRSGTGGSTDTQYF.